The T cell receptor (beta chain) described here comes from a study of T cell repertoires in cytomegalovirus infection. As for the study in general: Signatures in public TCR beta sequences pointed to both CMV infection and matching HLA type. Findings and caveats of the study: The response measured ex vivo was dominated by TCR beta clonotypes (HLA-C-restricted and CMV-specific). People with CMV and the relevant HLA were identified by cumulative public TCR beta family frequency.

TCRdb re-called the reads with MiXCR, one entry per CDR3 protein. The repertoire holds about 310,000 distinct CDR3 sequences, with just under 25% as singletons. Ten or more counts support this clonotype. Its specificity is not known. V lost 1 base to trimming and J lost 7 bases; unmatched junction nucleotides: 8. The CDR3 sequence is 16 residues long. Germline assignment: CDR1 SGHVS and CDR2 FQNEAQ. Sequences were derived from cultured PBMCs, sampled from culture after CMV antigen stimulation. The chain employs TRBV7-8 and TRBJ2-2; 8 positions agree with TRBD2. The receptor comes from a human donor in good health (CMV status not recorded). Some clones in this sample may be carry-over from other donors' samples. For the CDR3, the DNA is TGTGCCAGCAGCTTAGTCGGGAGGGCCGGGTACGGGGAGCTGTTTTTT. Protein product: CASSLVGRAGYGELFF.